The next 11 T cell receptor beta chains were all read from a single sample in a study of blood T cell repertoires in COVID-19. The protocol was immunoSEQ multiplex PCR, while the TCRdb copy is restricted to in-frame clones and leaves out a portion. Among over 300,000 clones, roughly 90% were seen once, and the ten largest hold more than 1%. The sequenced sample consisted of peripheral blood. These receptors were taken from a man aged 40-49 years with acute or convalescent COVID-19.

The genes are TRBV6-5 and TRBJ1-1, with D perhaps matching TRBD1 (5 bases). CDR1 is MNHEY, CDR2 SVGAGI, per germline. The V end was cut by 6 bases, the J end by 0 bases, with 8 bases between. The CDR3 contains 13 residues. The CDR3 sequence: CASRETVNTEAFF. CDR3 coding DNA: TGTGCCAGCAGGGAGACAGTGAACACTGAAGCTTTCTTT.

The chain combines TRBV6-5 with TRBJ1-5; possible D gene TRBD1, 5 bases. Trimming pared 6 bases from V and 6 bases from J, leaving 15 bases between. Germline values: CDR1 MNHEY, CDR2 SVGAGI. The CDR3 length is 14 residues. The CDR3 spells CASSLQGRGQPQHF. CDR3 nucleotide sequence: TGTGCCAGCAGCCTTCAGGGTAGGGGTCAGCCCCAGCATTTT.

This clone was recorded a few times. This sequence joins TRBV28 and TRBJ1-5, with no clear D. The germline V gene has CDR1 MDHEN and CDR2 SYDVKM. The V and J ends lost 7 bases and 5 bases respectively, with 18 bases between them. The CDR3 length is 15 residues. The CDR3 region is CASKRLGLVDQPQHF. The CDR3 DNA follows: TGTGCCAGCAAAAGACTCGGACTGGTAGATCAGCCCCAGCATTTT.

V and J are TRBV19 and TRBJ1-4, with TRBD1 identical over 8 bases. The germline gives CDR1 LNHDA, CDR2 SQIVND (reference sequence). The V and J ends lost 3 bases and 6 bases, in that order; junction bases with no gene match: 6. CDR3 length: 15 residues. The CDR3 protein is CASSILSQGDEKLFF. The CDR3 nucleotides are TGTGCCAGTAGTATTCTGTCACAGGGGGATGAAAAACTGTTTTTT.

V is TRBV30 and J is TRBJ2-2; no reliable D call. The ends were cut back, 4 bases at V and 7 bases at J, with 7 bases in the middle. The CDR3 covers 11 residues. Germline CDR1 reads GTSNPN; CDR2 reads SVGIG (reference sequence). This CDR3 reads CAWIHGGELFF. DNA for the CDR3: TGTGCCTGGATTCACGGCGGGGAGCTGTTTTTT.

This chain joins TRBV28 and TRBJ1-5; no clear D. In germline, CDR1 is MDHEN, CDR2 SYDVKM. The CDR3 sequence is 12 residues long. V lost 3 bases to trimming and J lost 5 bases, with 5 bases between them. CDR3 nucleotide sequence: TGTGCCAGCAGTTTTCAGGATCAGCCCCAGCATTTT. Translating it yields CASSFQDQPQHF.

The V gene is TRBV5-1, the J gene TRBJ2-7; D is possibly TRBD1 (6 bases). The V end lost 1 base, the J end lost 3 bases, and 14 bases lay between the germline ends. Looked up from germline, CDR1 is SGHRS and CDR2 is YFSETQ. The CDR3 consists of 15 residues. The CDR3 reads CASSLSMYRDYEQYF. DNA for the CDR3: TGCGCCAGCAGCTTGAGTATGTACAGGGACTACGAGCAGTACTTC.

This chain links TRBV6-2 or TRBV6-3 with TRBJ2-7; 15 bases line up with TRBD2. The germline gives CDR1 MNHEY, CDR2 SVGEGT. This CDR3 has 18 amino acids. Losses at the gene ends were 7 bases for V and 0 bases for J; bases not matched to a gene: 10. The CDR3 DNA sequence: TGTGCCAGCACCCCGACGTGGACTAGCGGGAGGGCCTCCTACGAGCAGTACTTC. Its translation is CASTPTWTSGRASYEQYF.

This clone appeared a few times. The rearrangement uses TRBV7-9 and TRBJ2-5; perhaps TRBD1 as D (5 bases). V lost 5 bases, J lost 4 bases, and 14 bases lay in between. The CDR3 runs 14 residues. Germline V gives CDR1 SEHNR, CDR2 FQNEAQ (reference sequence). Here the CDR3 DNA reads TGTGCCAGCAGCCATAAGGGGATATTAGAGACCCAGTACTTC. Translated, it gives CASSHKGILETQYF.

Details on this clone: It is unclear where the CDR3 begins or ends on the DNA, so no DNA is shown, and the CDR3 is as TCRdb lists it. The chain joins TRBV12-2 to TRBJ2-1; the D call of TRBD1 is as the table states it, not checked on the DNA. TRBV12-2 is an annotated pseudogene. The CDR3 is made up of 17 amino acids, end residues included. This chain's CDR3 is CASRPNWGRGADNEQFF.

This chain links TRBV27 with TRBJ1-2; the D is unclear. The ends were cut back, 4 bases at V and 0 bases at J, with 9 bases in the middle. CDR3 size: 14 residues. Germline CDR1 reads MNHEY; CDR2 reads SMNVEV (reference sequence). CDR3 bases: TGTGCCAGCAGTTCAGTTCACACTAACTATGGCTACACCTTC. Protein product: CASSSVHTNYGYTF.